The rows below give T cell receptor beta chains drawn from one sample of a study of blood T cell repertoires in COVID-19. Profiling relied on immunoSEQ multiplex PCR, and the TCRdb table lists in-frame clones only, not all of them. The repertoire includes 180,000 or so clones, approximately 85% of them detected once, and about 9.4% sits in the top ten. The source material was peripheral blood. These receptors all come from a woman of 80 years or more with acute or convalescent COVID-19. CDR3s include the opening cysteine and the closing phenylalanine or tryptophan. The order of the fields is D gene, J gene, clone size, V gene, CDR3 protein, CDR3 DNA. A D gene is named only where the DNA matches it firmly. Some rows have no size entry. The others give once, few or many, or a class for an expanded clone.

d_gene: TRBD1
j_gene: TRBJ1-2
abundance: NA
v_gene: TRBV27
CDR3aa: CASRPTGGRGVGGYTF
CDR3nt: TGTGCCAGCAGGCCTACAGGGGGTCGCGGGGTTGGTGGCTACACCTTC

d_gene: NA
j_gene: TRBJ2-7
abundance: NA
v_gene: TRBV7-2
CDR3aa: CASSLRTQGSYEQYF
CDR3nt: TGTGCCAGCAGCTTACGGACCCAGGGGTCCTACGAGCAGTACTTC

d_gene: NA
j_gene: TRBJ2-1
abundance: NA
v_gene: TRBV14
CDR3aa: CASSQGLGANTDEQFF
CDR3nt: TGTGCCAGCAGCCAAGGTTTAGGGGCGAATACGGATGAGCAGTTCTTC

d_gene: NA
j_gene: TRBJ1-1
abundance: NA
v_gene: TRBV10-3
CDR3aa: CAISEAGGEAAEAFF
CDR3nt: TGTGCCATCAGTGAAGCGGGGGGCGAGGCGGCTGAAGCTTTCTTT

d_gene: TRBD1
j_gene: TRBJ2-7
abundance: NA
v_gene: TRBV10-3
CDR3aa: CAIRGRQGEYEQYF
CDR3nt: TGTGCCATCAGAGGTCGACAGGGGGAGTACGAGCAGTACTTC

d_gene: NA
j_gene: TRBJ2-1
abundance: NA
v_gene: TRBV6-6
CDR3aa: CASSYSLEGGEQFF
CDR3nt: TGTGCCAGCAGTTACTCCCTAGAGGGAGGAGAGCAGTTCTTC

d_gene: TRBD2
j_gene: TRBJ2-1
abundance: NA
v_gene: TRBV9
CDR3aa: CASSVTSGRAIGEQFF
CDR3nt: TGTGCCAGCAGCGTGACTAGCGGGAGGGCCATAGGTGAGCAGTTCTTC

d_gene: TRBD1
j_gene: TRBJ1-2
abundance: few
v_gene: TRBV5-6
CDR3aa: CASTLLGGTGTEDYGYTF
CDR3nt: TGTGCCAGCACCCTCTTGGGGGGGACAGGGACAGAGGACTATGGCTACACCTTC

d_gene: TRBD2
j_gene: TRBJ2-3
abundance: few
v_gene: TRBV6-5
CDR3aa: CASKAGGPDTQYF
CDR3nt: TGTGCCAGCAAAGCGGGGGGGCCAGATACGCAGTATTTT

d_gene: TRBD2
j_gene: TRBJ2-5
abundance: NA
v_gene: TRBV2
CDR3aa: CASSEAPPGSGGDKETQYF
CDR3nt: TGTGCCAGCAGTGAAGCGCCGCCGGGTAGCGGGGGAGATAAAGAGACCCAGTACTTC

d_gene: NA
j_gene: TRBJ1-2
abundance: NA
v_gene: TRBV4-3
CDR3aa: CASSQVTGRGYTF
CDR3nt: TGCGCCAGCAGCCAAGTCACGGGGAGGGGCTACACCTTC

d_gene: NA
j_gene: TRBJ1-2
abundance: NA
v_gene: TRBV5-1
CDR3aa: CASSLDISVAGYTF
CDR3nt: TGCGCCAGCAGCTTGGACATTAGCGTTGCTGGCTACACCTTC

d_gene: NA
j_gene: TRBJ2-7
abundance: NA
v_gene: TRBV7-2
CDR3aa: CASSPRIYEQYF
CDR3nt: TGTGCCAGTAGCCCGCGAATTTACGAGCAGTACTTC

d_gene: NA
j_gene: TRBJ2-6
abundance: NA
v_gene: TRBV5-6
CDR3aa: CASSGPLRSGPNVLTF
CDR3nt: TGTGCCAGCAGCGGGCCCCTCAGGTCTGGGCCCAACGTCCTGACTTTC

d_gene: TRBD1
j_gene: TRBJ1-1
abundance: NA
v_gene: TRBV15
CDR3aa: CATSKDRLNTEAFF
CDR3nt: TGTGCCACCAGCAAGGACAGGTTGAACACTGAAGCTTTCTTT

d_gene: NA
j_gene: TRBJ1-1
abundance: NA
v_gene: TRBV30
CDR3aa: CAWIWGVGTEAFF
CDR3nt: TGTGCCTGGATTTGGGGAGTCGGCACTGAAGCTTTCTTT

d_gene: TRBD1
j_gene: TRBJ1-5
abundance: NA
v_gene: TRBV18
CDR3aa: CASSPSPGQGNQPQHF
CDR3nt: TGTGCCAGCTCACCCTCCCCGGGACAGGGAAATCAGCCCCAGCATTTT

d_gene: TRBD2
j_gene: TRBJ2-1
abundance: NA
v_gene: TRBV10-3
CDR3aa: CAISESRGGRPNNEQFF
CDR3nt: TGTGCCATCAGTGAGTCTCGGGGCGGGAGACCTAACAATGAGCAGTTCTTC

d_gene: TRBD1
j_gene: TRBJ1-1
abundance: NA
v_gene: TRBV10-1
CDR3aa: CASSEFRDRVMNTEAFF
CDR3nt: TGCGCCAGCAGTGAGTTCCGGGACAGGGTCATGAACACTGAAGCTTTCTTT

d_gene: NA
j_gene: TRBJ2-3
abundance: NA
v_gene: TRBV19
CDR3aa: CASSSRSRGIADTQYF
CDR3nt: TGTGCCAGTAGTTCCCGCTCTAGGGGTATCGCAGATACGCAGTATTTT

d_gene: TRBD1
j_gene: TRBJ2-7
abundance: NA
v_gene: TRBV3-1/TRBV3-2
CDR3aa: CASSQGDRGLLEQYF
CDR3nt: TGTGCCAGCAGCCAAGGGGACAGGGGGCTTCTCGAGCAGTACTTC

d_gene: NA
j_gene: TRBJ1-4
abundance: NA
v_gene: TRBV7-2
CDR3aa: CASSPLASVNEKLFF
CDR3nt: TGTGCCAGCAGCCCTCTTGCTTCGGTTAATGAAAAACTGTTTTTT

d_gene: NA
j_gene: TRBJ1-2
abundance: NA
v_gene: TRBV5-1
CDR3aa: CASSSSGRYGYTF
CDR3nt: TGCGCCAGCAGCTCTTCGGGTCGCTATGGCTACACCTTC

d_gene: NA
j_gene: TRBJ1-4
abundance: NA
v_gene: TRBV21-1
CDR3aa: CASSKRATGGNEKLFF
CDR3nt: TGTGCCAGCAGCAAAAGGGCGACAGGGGGTAATGAAAAACTGTTTTTT

d_gene: TRBD1
j_gene: TRBJ1-3
abundance: once
v_gene: TRBV6-5
CDR3aa: CASIDRGPRNTIYF
CDR3nt: TGTGCCAGCATAGACAGGGGGCCCAGAAACACCATATATTTT

d_gene: NA
j_gene: TRBJ1-2
abundance: NA
v_gene: TRBV25-1
CDR3aa: CASSATSGQSKAYYGYTF
CDR3nt: TGTGCCAGCAGTGCTACGAGTGGGCAGAGTAAAGCCTACTATGGCTACACCTTC

d_gene: TRBD2
j_gene: TRBJ2-1
abundance: NA
v_gene: TRBV7-8
CDR3aa: CASSLGGGSGAYNEQFF
CDR3nt: TGTGCCAGCAGCTTAGGGGGGGGTAGCGGAGCCTACAATGAGCAGTTCTTC

d_gene: TRBD2
j_gene: TRBJ2-1
abundance: NA
v_gene: TRBV19
CDR3aa: CASTQRERGYYNEQFF
CDR3nt: TGTGCCAGTACCCAACGGGAGCGGGGGTACTACAATGAGCAGTTCTTC

d_gene: NA
j_gene: TRBJ2-3
abundance: NA
v_gene: TRBV9
CDR3aa: CASSPLGDTQYF
CDR3nt: TGTGCCAGCAGCCCACTAGGAGATACGCAGTATTTT

d_gene: NA
j_gene: TRBJ2-5
abundance: NA
v_gene: TRBV6-6
CDR3aa: CASSKWTEQETQYF
CDR3nt: TGTGCCAGCAGTAAGTGGACAGAGCAAGAGACCCAGTACTTC

d_gene: TRBD1
j_gene: TRBJ2-2
abundance: NA
v_gene: TRBV5-1
CDR3aa: CASSLEQGFGELFF
CDR3nt: TGCGCCAGCAGCTTGGAACAGGGGTTCGGGGAGCTGTTTTTT

d_gene: TRBD1
j_gene: TRBJ2-7
abundance: NA
v_gene: TRBV3-1/TRBV3-2
CDR3aa: CASSQVGTGTYEQYF
CDR3nt: TGTGCCAGCAGCCAAGTTGGGACAGGGACATACGAGCAGTACTTC

d_gene: NA
j_gene: TRBJ1-3
abundance: NA
v_gene: TRBV15
CDR3aa: CATSRDRVTGNTIYF
CDR3nt: TGTGCCACCAGCAGAGACAGGGTAACTGGAAACACCATATATTTT

d_gene: TRBD1
j_gene: TRBJ2-7
abundance: NA
v_gene: TRBV7-7
CDR3aa: CASSLGTGYSYEQYF
CDR3nt: TGTGCCAGCAGCCTGGGGACAGGTTACTCCTACGAGCAGTACTTC

d_gene: NA
j_gene: TRBJ2-1
abundance: NA
v_gene: TRBV7-3
CDR3aa: CASSLGTEGEQFF
CDR3nt: TGTGCCAGCAGCTTAGGGACTGAAGGGGAGCAGTTCTTC